The 6 T cell receptor beta chains below were found in one sample sequenced in a study of cytomegalovirus exposure and HLA in healthy donors. The PCR used 60 Vbeta and 13 Jbeta primers. Clones were sequenced by immunoSEQ multiplex PCR, and TCRdb holds only the in-frame ones, with some missing. This sample contains around 60,000 clones. The sequenced sample was PBMCs. Receptors were obtained from a man aged 25-45 years in good health and CMV-seropositive.

The chain uses TRBV10-1 and TRBJ2-3, with 11 bases lining up with TRBD2. The CDR3 is 15 amino acids. J gave up 1 base and V 6 bases, and 3 bases lay outside the gene matches. The germline V gene encodes CDR1 WNHNN and CDR2 SYGVQD (reference sequence). The CDR3, as DNA: TGCGCCAGCAGCCAGGGACTAGCGGGCACAGATACGCAGTATTTT. As protein: CASSQGLAGTDTQYF.

V gene TRBV30 combines with J gene TRBJ1-1; D ambiguous. The germline gives CDR1 GTSNPN, CDR2 SVGIG (reference sequence). The CDR3 is 14 amino acids. V lost 2 bases to trimming and J lost 1 base, with 11 bases between them. The CDR3 is CAWSRLFSNTEAFF. For the CDR3, the DNA is TGTGCCTGGAGTCGACTATTCTCGAACACTGAAGCTTTCTTT.

This chain links TRBV30 with TRBJ2-3; TRBD2 aligns across 7 bases. CDR3 size: 15 residues. The junction had 7 bases not matched to a gene; V was cut back by 1 base and J by 3 bases. Germline V gene lookup returns CDR1 GTSNPN and CDR2 SVGIG (reference sequence). In nucleotides, the CDR3 is TGTGCCTGGAGTGGGTGGCGGGAGAGGACAGATACGCAGTATTTT. This encodes CAWSGWRERTDTQYF.

This rearrangement joins TRBV4-2 to TRBJ1-5; TRBD1 is a possible D gene (5 bases). Trimming cost V 2 bases and J 0 bases, with 8 bases left between them. In germline, CDR1 is LGHNA, CDR2 YNFKEQ. CDR3 length: 15 amino acids. The CDR3 is CASSQQTDSNQPQHF. The CDR3 bases are TGTGCCAGCAGCCAACAGACAGATAGCAATCAGCCCCAGCATTTT.

The rearrangement joins TRBV5-6 to TRBJ1-2; no clear D. The germline gives CDR1 SGHDT, CDR2 YYEEEE. Between the trimmed V and J ends, which lost 3 bases and 8 bases, there was a span of 14 bases. CDR3 size: 13 residues. The CDR3: CASSSGPEGGYTF. DNA for the CDR3: TGTGCCAGCAGCTCGGGTCCGGAGGGAGGCTACACCTTC.

This chain connects TRBV19 to TRBJ2-2, with 7 bases identical to TRBD1. The length of the CDR3 is 15 residues. The V gene end was trimmed by 3 bases and the J gene end by 6 bases; junction bases not matched to a gene: 7. Germline V gene lookup returns CDR1 LNHDA and CDR2 SQIVND (reference sequence). This CDR3 reads CASSILPRGPGELFF. For the CDR3, the DNA is TGTGCCAGTAGTATCCTACCTAGGGGGCCCGGGGAGCTGTTTTTT.